This T cell receptor beta chain is from a study of shared clonotypes between healthy human individuals. Study-wide findings and caveats: The study drew on few donors, limiting represented genetic and exposure-history diversity.

On this clone: What it recognizes is unknown.

Those who donated, Caucasian adults without exception, all lived in Nashville, Tennessee. Sequenced by immunoSEQ multiplex PCR; TCRdb stores in-frame clones only, minus some. This sample has 1.6 million or so clones, with around 97% found just once. The TCR was taken from a man aged 25 to 45 in good health. The sample comprised naive CD4+ T cells sorted from blood. Regarding subset: CD45RA+ positively selected.

CDR3 nucleotides: TGTGCCAGCAGTTACGAGTCGGGAAGGGAGCAGTACTTC. It translates to CASSYESGREQYF. The chain carries TRBV6-6 and TRBJ2-7; the D gene is possibly TRBD2 (5 bases). Germline CDR1 is MNHNY and CDR2 is SVGAGI (reference sequence). Trimming left V 2 bases short and J 7 bases short, with 12 bases between. This CDR3 is 13 amino acids long.